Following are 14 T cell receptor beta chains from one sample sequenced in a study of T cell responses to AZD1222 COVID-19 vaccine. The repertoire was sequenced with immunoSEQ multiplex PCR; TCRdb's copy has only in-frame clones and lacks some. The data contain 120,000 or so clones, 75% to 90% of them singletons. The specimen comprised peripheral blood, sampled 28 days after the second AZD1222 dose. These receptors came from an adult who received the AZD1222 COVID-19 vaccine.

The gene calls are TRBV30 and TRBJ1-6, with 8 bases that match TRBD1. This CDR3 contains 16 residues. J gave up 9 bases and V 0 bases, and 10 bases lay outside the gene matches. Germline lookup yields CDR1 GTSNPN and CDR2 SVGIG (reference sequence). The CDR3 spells CAWSVRTGGYGSPLHF. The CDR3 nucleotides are TGTGCCTGGAGTGTACGAACAGGGGGTTACGGTTCACCCCTCCACTTT.

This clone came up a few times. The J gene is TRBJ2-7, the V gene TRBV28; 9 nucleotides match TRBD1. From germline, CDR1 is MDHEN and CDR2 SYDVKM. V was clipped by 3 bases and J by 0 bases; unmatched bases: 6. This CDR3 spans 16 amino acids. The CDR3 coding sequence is TGTGCCAGCAGTTTCCCCGGGACAGGGACCTCCTACGAGCAGTACTTC. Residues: CASSFPGTGTSYEQYF.

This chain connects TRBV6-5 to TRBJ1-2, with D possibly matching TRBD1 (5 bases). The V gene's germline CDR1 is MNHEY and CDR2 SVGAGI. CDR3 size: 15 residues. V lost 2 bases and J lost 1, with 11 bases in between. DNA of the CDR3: TGTGCCAGCAGTTACGAGGGACTTGGTAACTATGGCTACACCTTC. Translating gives CASSYEGLGNYGYTF.

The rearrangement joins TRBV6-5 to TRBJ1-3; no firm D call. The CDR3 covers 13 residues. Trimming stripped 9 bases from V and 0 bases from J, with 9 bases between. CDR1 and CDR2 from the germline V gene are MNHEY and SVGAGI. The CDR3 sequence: CASGRVSGNTIYF. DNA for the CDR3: TGTGCCAGTGGACGGGTCTCTGGAAACACCATATATTTT.

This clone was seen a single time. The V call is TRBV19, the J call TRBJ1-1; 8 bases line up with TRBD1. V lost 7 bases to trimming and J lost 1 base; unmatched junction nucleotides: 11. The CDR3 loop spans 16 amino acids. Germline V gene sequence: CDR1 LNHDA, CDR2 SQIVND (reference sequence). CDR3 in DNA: TGTGCCAGTAATGGCAGGGGGCGATTAACGAACACTGAAGCTTTCTTT. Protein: CASNGRGRLTNTEAFF.

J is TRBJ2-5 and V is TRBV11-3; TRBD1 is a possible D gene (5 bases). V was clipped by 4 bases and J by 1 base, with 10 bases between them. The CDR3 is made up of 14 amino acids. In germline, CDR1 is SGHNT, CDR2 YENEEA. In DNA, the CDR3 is TGTGCCAGCAGCTCCCGACAGACCCAAGAGACCCAGTACTTC. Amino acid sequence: CASSSRQTQETQYF.

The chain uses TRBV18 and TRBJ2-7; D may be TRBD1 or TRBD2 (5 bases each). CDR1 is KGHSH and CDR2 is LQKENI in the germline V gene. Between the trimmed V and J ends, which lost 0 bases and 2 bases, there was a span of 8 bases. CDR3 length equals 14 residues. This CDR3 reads CASSPPGRPYEQYF. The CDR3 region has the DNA TGTGCCAGCTCACCACCGGGACGGCCCTACGAGCAGTACTTC.

In DNA, the CDR3 is TGTGCCAGCAGCTTAGCAGGGACAGGGAGTCGAAACACCATATATTTT. It encodes CASSLAGTGSRNTIYF. The V and J genes are TRBV5-6 and TRBJ1-3, with 9 bases fitting TRBD1. The length of the CDR3 is 16 residues. The V segment lost 2 bases and the J segment 5 bases; nucleotides outside the gene matches: 8. Germline V gene lookup returns CDR1 SGHDT and CDR2 YYEEEE.

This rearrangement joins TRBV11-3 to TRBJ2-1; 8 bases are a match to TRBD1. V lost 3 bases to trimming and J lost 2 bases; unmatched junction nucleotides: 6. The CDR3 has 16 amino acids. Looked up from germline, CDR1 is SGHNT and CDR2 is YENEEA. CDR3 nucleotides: TGTGCCAGCAGCTTCTCCGGGACAGGAACCTACAATGAGCAGTTCTTC. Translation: CASSFSGTGTYNEQFF.

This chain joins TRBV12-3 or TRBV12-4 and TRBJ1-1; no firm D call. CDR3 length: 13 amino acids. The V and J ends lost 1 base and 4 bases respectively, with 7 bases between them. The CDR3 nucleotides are TGTGCCAGCAGTTTAGGGGCCTTCACTGAAGCTTTCTTT. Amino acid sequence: CASSLGAFTEAFF.

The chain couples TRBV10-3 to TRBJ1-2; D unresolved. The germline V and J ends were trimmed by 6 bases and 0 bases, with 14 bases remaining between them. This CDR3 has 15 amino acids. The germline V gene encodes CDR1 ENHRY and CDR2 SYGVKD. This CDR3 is CAIRPRTKTNYGYTF. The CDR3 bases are TGTGCCATCAGACCCCGGACGAAAACTAACTATGGCTACACCTTC.

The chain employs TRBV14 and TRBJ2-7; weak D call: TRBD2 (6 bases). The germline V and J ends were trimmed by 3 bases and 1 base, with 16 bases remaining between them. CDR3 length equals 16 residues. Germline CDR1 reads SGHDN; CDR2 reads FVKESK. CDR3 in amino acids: CASSQGTSSTSYEQYF. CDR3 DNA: TGTGCCAGCAGCCAGGGGACTTCCAGTACTTCCTACGAGCAGTACTTC.

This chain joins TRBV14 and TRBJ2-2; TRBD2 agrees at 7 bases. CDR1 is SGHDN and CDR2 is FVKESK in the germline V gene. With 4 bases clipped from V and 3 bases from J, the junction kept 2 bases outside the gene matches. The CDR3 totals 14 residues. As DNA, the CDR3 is TGTGCCAGCAGCCGGGCGGGGGACACCGGGGAGCTGTTTTTT. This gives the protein CASSRAGDTGELFF. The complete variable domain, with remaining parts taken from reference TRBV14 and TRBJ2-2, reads EAGVTQFPSHSVIEKGQTVTLRCDPISGHDNLYWYRRVMGKEIKFLLHFVKESKQDESGMPNNRFLAERTGGTYSTLKVQPAELEDSGVYFCASSRAGDTGELFFGEGSRLTVL.

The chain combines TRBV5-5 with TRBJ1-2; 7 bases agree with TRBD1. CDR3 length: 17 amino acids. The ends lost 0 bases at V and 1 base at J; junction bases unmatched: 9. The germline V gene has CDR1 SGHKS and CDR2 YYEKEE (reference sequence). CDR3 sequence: CASSLVTGAPINYGYTF. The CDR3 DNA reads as TGTGCCAGCAGCTTGGTTACAGGGGCCCCAATTAACTATGGCTACACCTTC.